The rows below give T cell receptor beta chains drawn from one sample of a study of early T cells in non-severe SARS-CoV-2 infection. Via MiXCR, TCRdb re-called the 5' RACE reads, giving one row per CDR3 protein. The sample lists roughly 29,000 distinct CDR3 sequences; 2.9% were seen once. Specimen: whole blood. Receptors were obtained from an adult who was a healthcare worker with PCR-confirmed SARS-CoV-2 infection or an uninfected control (not recorded which). Both conserved end residues are part of each CDR3. The order of the fields is D gene, clone size, V gene, J gene, CDR3 protein, CDR3 DNA. The D gene is left open where the match is weak. Rows may omit the clone size; those that give it use once, few, many or a size class.

>.|medium-sized|TRBV20-1|TRBJ2-2
CSAPWKVKNTGELFF
TGCAGTGCGCCCTGGAAGGTCAAGAACACCGGGGAGCTGTTTTTT
>.|many|TRBV6-5|TRBJ2-2
CASRKETGELFF
TGTGCCAGCAGAAAAGAGACCGGGGAGCTGTTTTTT
>.|many|TRBV28|TRBJ1-2
CASMGVHNYGYTF
TGTGCCAGCATGGGGGTTCATAACTATGGCTACACCTTC
>.|many|TRBV5-4|TRBJ1-1
CASSPEPLVAAEAFF
TGTGCCAGCAGCCCAGAACCTTTAGTAGCGGCTGAAGCTTTCTTT
>TRBD2|few|TRBV5-1|TRBJ2-5
CASSTDLAGAGETQYF
TGCGCCAGCAGCACGGATCTAGCGGGGGCCGGAGAGACCCAGTACTTC
>.|.|TRBV20-1|TRBJ1-1
CSAREEGSAAFF
TGCAGTGCTAGAGAGGAGGGGTCGGCGGCTTTCTTT
>TRBD2|many|TRBV24-1|TRBJ2-2
CATSDSSTSGVSNTGELFF
TGTGCCACCAGTGACTCCTCGACTAGCGGGGTGTCGAACACCGGGGAGCTGTTTTTT
>TRBD1|many|TRBV6-5|TRBJ1-6
CASSGDRASPLHF
TGTGCCAGCAGTGGGGACAGGGCTTCACCCCTCCACTTT
>.|.|TRBV12-3/TRBV12-4|TRBJ1-6
CASSLGWGLRDSPLHF
TGTGCCAGCAGTTTAGGGTGGGGACTTCGCGATTCACCCCTCCACTTT
>.|many|TRBV3-1|TRBJ2-1
CASSQDGTSIFNEQFF
TGTGCCAGCAGCCAAGATGGAACTAGCATCTTCAATGAGCAGTTCTTC
>.|.|TRBV20-1|TRBJ1-5
CSASVQINQPQHF
TGCAGTGCTAGTGTGCAGATCAATCAGCCCCAGCATTTT
>.|many|TRBV12-2|TRBJ1-2
CASRLGLELNYGYTF
TGTGCAAGTCGCTTAGGACTAGAGCTGAACTATGGCTACACCTTC
>.|many|TRBV20-1|TRBJ2-2
CSASGQNTGELFF
TGCAGTGCTAGCGGTCAGAACACCGGGGAGCTGTTTTTT
>.|many|TRBV27|TRBJ1-1
CASSKRVNTEAFF
TGTGCCAGCAGTAAAAGGGTGAACACTGAAGCTTTCTTT
>.|.|TRBV5-3|TRBJ2-1
CARKITPGRLYNEQFF
TGTGCCAGGAAAATAACCCCGGGGCGTCTATACAATGAGCAGTTCTTC
>.|many|TRBV30|TRBJ1-5
CAWSEGQLSNQPQHF
TGTGCCTGGAGCGAGGGACAATTAAGCAATCAGCCCCAGCATTTT
>.|many|TRBV3-1|TRBJ2-5
CASSQVRETQYF
TGTGCCAGCAGCCAAGTTCGGGAGACCCAGTACTTC
>.|many|TRBV19|TRBJ2-1
CASSATIDRSSYNEQFF
TGTGCCAGTAGTGCTACCATTGACAGGTCCTCCTACAATGAGCAGTTCTTC
>.|many|TRBV5-1|TRBJ2-3
CASSQGLTTDTQYF
TGCGCCAGCAGCCAGGGCCTCACCACAGATACGCAGTATTTT
>.|medium-sized|TRBV20-1|TRBJ1-4
CSAPALGEKLFF
TGCAGTGCCCCTGCTTTAGGGGAGAAACTGTTTTTT
>TRBD1|many|TRBV13|TRBJ1-2
CASSTRTGWVYGYTF
TGTGCCAGCAGCACCCGGACAGGGTGGGTCTATGGCTACACCTTC
>.|many|TRBV4-1|TRBJ2-6
CASSHEWRGAVGANVLTF
TGCGCCAGCAGCCATGAGTGGAGGGGGGCGGTTGGGGCCAACGTCCTGACTTTC
>TRBD2|many|TRBV24-1|TRBJ2-3
CATSDLGGGTNTQYF
TGTGCCACCAGTGATTTGGGCGGGGGGACAAATACGCAGTATTTT
>.|many|TRBV29-1|TRBJ2-2
CSVGGQTNTGELFF
TGCAGCGTTGGGGGACAAACGAACACCGGGGAGCTGTTTTTT
>.|many|TRBV10-1|TRBJ1-1
CASSQNRDNTEAFF
TGCGCCAGCAGCCAAAATAGGGACAACACTGAAGCTTTCTTT
>.|medium-sized|TRBV6-1|TRBJ2-2
CASSLTGRVDGELFF
TGTGCCAGCAGTTTGACAGGTCGGGTTGACGGGGAGCTGTTTTTT
>TRBD1|medium-sized|TRBV12-3/TRBV12-4|TRBJ1-1
CASSGQGQNTEAFF
TGTGCCAGCAGTGGACAGGGACAGAACACTGAAGCTTTCTTT
>.|many|TRBV19|TRBJ2-3
CAIARDHTDTQYF
TGTGCCATTGCCCGGGACCACACAGATACGCAGTATTTT
>.|.|TRBV2|TRBJ2-1
CASSVLVPTAGEQFF
TGTGCCAGCAGTGTCTTGGTGCCAACAGCCGGGGAGCAGTTCTTC
>.|medium-sized|TRBV12-3/TRBV12-4|TRBJ2-3
CASSQTLWADTQYF
TGTGCCAGCAGCCAAACTTTATGGGCAGATACGCAGTATTTT
>TRBD1|many|TRBV7-9|TRBJ1-1
CASSLAGTANTEAFF
TGTGCCAGCAGCTTAGCCGGGACAGCGAACACTGAAGCTTTCTTT
>.|medium-sized|TRBV12-2|TRBJ2-3
CASRSCDSTDTQYF
TGTGCAAGTCGCTCGTGCGACAGCACAGATACGCAGTATTTT
>TRBD1|many|TRBV30|TRBJ1-5
CAWSVTRTGGEGEPQHF
TGTGCCTGGAGTGTAACCCGGACAGGTGGGGAAGGGGAGCCCCAGCATTTT
>TRBD2|many|TRBV9|TRBJ2-5
CASSGAGVGKETQYF
TGTGCCAGCAGCGGAGCGGGGGTGGGAAAAGAGACCCAGTACTTC
>.|many|TRBV6-5|TRBJ2-1
CASSYSRRQGNEQFF
TGTGCCAGCAGTTACTCGAGACGTCAGGGGAATGAGCAGTTCTTC
>TRBD1|.|TRBV5-1|TRBJ2-3
CASSTGGNTQYF
TGCGCCAGCAGTACAGGGGGCAATACGCAGTATTTT
>.|many|TRBV6-2/TRBV6-3|TRBJ2-3
CASSSLPDGVGTDTQYF
TGTGCCAGCAGTTCACTTCCTGACGGGGTTGGCACAGATACGCAGTATTTT
>.|many|TRBV19|TRBJ2-1
CASSIEPVVTVYNEQFF
TGTGCCAGTAGTATAGAGCCCGTTGTGACAGTGTACAATGAGCAGTTCTTC
>TRBD1|many|TRBV20-1|TRBJ2-1
CSARTGQEVTYNEQFF
TGCAGTGCTAGAACAGGACAGGAGGTAACCTACAATGAGCAGTTCTTC
>.|medium-sized|TRBV29-1|TRBJ1-1
CSVDGSNTEAFF
TGCAGCGTTGATGGATCCAACACTGAAGCTTTCTTT
>TRBD2|many|TRBV4-2|TRBJ2-5
CASSQILRTSGGWETQYF
TGTGCCAGCAGCCAGATACTTCGGACTAGCGGGGGGTGGGAGACCCAGTACTTC
>.|many|TRBV12-3/TRBV12-4|TRBJ1-1
CASSPQKMNTEAFF
TGTGCCAGCAGCCCACAGAAAATGAACACTGAAGCTTTCTTT
>TRBD1|many|TRBV29-1|TRBJ2-1
CSVDGVGQGVNNEQFF
TGCAGCGTTGATGGGGTAGGACAGGGGGTTAACAATGAGCAGTTCTTC
>.|many|TRBV12-3/TRBV12-4|TRBJ1-1
CASRGPSGASGTEAFF
TGTGCCAGCAGGGGCCCATCGGGGGCGAGTGGGACTGAAGCTTTCTTT
>.|few|TRBV12-3/TRBV12-4|TRBJ1-1
CASSFGDNRPTEAFF
TGTGCCAGCAGTTTCGGGGACAACAGACCCACTGAAGCTTTCTTT
>TRBD2|.|TRBV18|TRBJ2-1
CASSPSLMGGTSYNEQFF
TGTGCCAGCTCACCTTCGCTCATGGGGGGGACTAGCTACAATGAGCAGTTCTTC
>.|many|TRBV7-3|TRBJ2-2
CASAGGTGELFF
TGTGCCAGCGCTGGGGGAACCGGGGAGCTGTTTTTT